The rows below give T cell receptor beta chains drawn from one sample of a study of blood T cell repertoires in COVID-19. Clones were read by immunoSEQ multiplex PCR, and TCRdb kept only the in-frame ones, dropping some. Of 300,000 or so clones listed, almost 90% are singletons. Sequencing was carried out using peripheral blood. The receptors originated from a woman aged 25 to 39 with COVID-19, enrolled during active disease. Each CDR3 is given with its conserved first and last residue. Fields, in order: J gene, clone size, CDR3 length, D gene, V gene, CDR3 protein, CDR3 DNA. A D gene is named only where the DNA matches it firmly. Size is stated for part of the rows, as once, few or many counts, or as a class when the clone is expanded.

TRBJ1-1	-	13	TRBD1	TRBV30	CAWNRQGDTEAFF	TGTGCCTGGAATCGACAGGGGGACACTGAAGCTTTCTTT
TRBJ2-7	-	12	-	TRBV2	CASSGLLLEQYF	TGTGCCAGCAGTGGGCTCCTCCTCGAGCAGTACTTC
TRBJ1-2	-	15	-	TRBV5-4	CASSTYLLANYGYTF	TGTGCCAGCAGCACCTACCTTTTGGCTAACTATGGCTACACCTTC
TRBJ2-7	-	11	-	TRBV12-3/TRBV12-4	CASSFGEGEYF	TGTGCCAGCAGTTTCGGGGAAGGAGAGTACTTC
TRBJ1-1	-	17	-	TRBV27	CASSPIYRQAPNTEAFF	TGTGCCAGCAGTCCGATATACCGACAGGCCCCGAACACTGAAGCTTTCTTT
TRBJ2-1	-	15	TRBD1	TRBV5-4	CASSDGQGSKYEQFF	TGTGCCAGCAGCGACGGACAGGGTTCTAAGTATGAGCAGTTCTTC
TRBJ1-5	once	13	-	TRBV2	CASSELTVQPQHF	TGTGCCAGCAGTGAGTTGACAGTTCAGCCCCAGCATTTT
TRBJ1-1	once	15	TRBD1	TRBV29-1	CSVLKERGRGTEAFF	TGCAGCGTTCTGAAAGAGAGGGGGCGTGGAACTGAAGCTTTCTTT
TRBJ2-1	-	14	-	TRBV28	CASSLASSYNEQFF	TGTGCCAGCAGTTTAGCGAGCTCCTACAATGAGCAGTTCTTC
TRBJ2-5	-	17	TRBD2	TRBV27	CASSPQAGGPPTGTQYF	TGTGCCAGCAGTCCGCAAGCGGGAGGGCCTCCTACGGGGACCCAGTACTTC
TRBJ1-2	-	14	TRBD1	TRBV3-1/TRBV3-2	CASSPTGIDYGYTF	TGTGCCAGCAGCCCGACAGGGATCGACTATGGCTACACCTTC
TRBJ1-2	-	15	TRBD1	TRBV6-5	CASTNSGTGGRSYTF	TGTGCCAGCACCAATAGTGGGACAGGGGGCCGGAGCTACACCTTC
TRBJ1-4	few	15	-	TRBV2	CASRLQGVGFEKLFF	TGTGCCAGCAGGTTACAGGGAGTAGGTTTTGAAAAACTGTTTTTT
TRBJ1-2	once	13	-	TRBV2	CASSRQRNYGYTF	TGTGCCAGCAGTCGACAACGAAACTATGGCTACACCTTC
TRBJ2-7	-	14	-	TRBV30	CAWSVTRGTYEQYF	TGTGCCTGGAGTGTAACCCGCGGGACCTACGAGCAGTACTTC
TRBJ2-7	-	12	-	TRBV6-5	CASRGDLYEQYF	TGTGCCAGCAGAGGGGACTTATACGAGCAGTACTTC
TRBJ2-1	-	15	TRBD2	TRBV3-1/TRBV3-2	CASSHPSGSVDEQFF	TGTGCCAGCAGCCACCCTAGCGGGAGTGTGGATGAGCAGTTCTTC
TRBJ2-3	-	14	-	TRBV7-9	CASTRGSTTDTQYF	TGTGCCAGCACCCGAGGTTCCACCACAGATACGCAGTATTTT
TRBJ2-1	-	15	TRBD2	TRBV2	CASSELSGRGNEQFF	TGTGCCAGCAGTGAATTGAGCGGGAGGGGCAATGAGCAGTTCTTC
TRBJ2-1	-	13	TRBD1	TRBV30	CAWTGGFFNEQFF	TGTGCCTGGACAGGGGGATTCTTCAATGAGCAGTTCTTC
TRBJ2-1	-	12	-	TRBV12-3/TRBV12-4	CASSLGANEQFF	TGTGCCAGCAGTTTAGGGGCGAATGAGCAGTTCTTC
TRBJ1-2	-	10	-	TRBV11-2	CAGANYGYTF	TGTGCCGGAGCTAACTATGGCTACACCTTC
TRBJ2-1	-	13	-	TRBV5-4	CASSSSLSNEQFF	TGTGCCAGCAGCTCTTCTCTATCAAATGAGCAGTTCTTC
TRBJ2-6	-	17	TRBD2	TRBV4-1	CASSLTSGAAGANVLTF	TGCGCCAGCAGCCTTACTAGCGGGGCAGCTGGGGCCAACGTCCTGACTTTC
TRBJ1-1	-	14	-	TRBV10-2	CASSPFERDTEAFF	TGCGCCAGCAGCCCTTTTGAGAGGGACACTGAAGCTTTCTTT
TRBJ2-3	-	14	-	TRBV13	CASSEQKYTDTQYF	TGTGCCAGCAGCGAACAGAAATACACAGATACGCAGTATTTT
TRBJ1-1	-	16	TRBD1	TRBV14	CASSQVDRGPNTEAFF	TGTGCCAGCAGCCAGGTGGACAGGGGGCCGAACACTGAAGCTTTCTTT
TRBJ1-6	-	14	TRBD1	TRBV6-5	CASSTRTGNSPLHF	TGTGCCAGCAGTACTCGGACAGGGAATTCACCCCTCCACTTT
TRBJ2-1	-	15	-	TRBV28	CASSPGTETRNEQFF	TGTGCCAGCAGTCCCGGGACCGAGACTAGGAATGAGCAGTTCTTC
TRBJ1-1	-	13	-	TRBV12-5	CASGADKNTEAFF	TGTGCTAGTGGTGCCGACAAAAACACTGAAGCTTTCTTT
TRBJ2-4	-	15	-	TRBV19	CASSPQTVAKNIQYF	TGTGCCAGTAGTCCCCAAACTGTAGCCAAAAACATTCAGTACTTC
TRBJ2-7	-	16	-	TRBV5-1	CASSLEFSGVQDEQYF	TGCGCCAGCAGCTTGGAGTTTTCGGGGGTCCAGGACGAGCAGTACTTC
TRBJ1-6	-	15	TRBD1	TRBV9	CASSAQTGGSSPLHF	TGTGCCAGCAGCGCCCAGACAGGGGGCAGTTCACCCCTCCACTTT
TRBJ2-1	-	16	TRBD2	TRBV5-4	CASSNRLAGGYNEQFF	TGTGCCAGCAGCAATCGACTAGCGGGGGGATACAATGAGCAGTTCTTC
TRBJ2-1	-	13	-	TRBV12-2	CASRFWLLNEQFF	TGTGCAAGTCGCTTTTGGCTGCTCAATGAGCAGTTCTTC
TRBJ2-1	-	13	TRBD1	TRBV5-8	CASSLDRGDRQFF	TGTGCCAGCAGCTTGGACAGGGGGGATCGGCAGTTCTTC
TRBJ2-5	-	15	-	TRBV30	CAWSVPGEKRETQYF	TGTGCCTGGAGTGTACCTGGGGAGAAGAGAGAGACCCAGTACTTC
TRBJ1-1	-	17	-	TRBV3-1/TRBV3-2	CASSSDIQYTRNTEAFF	TGTGCCAGCAGCTCTGACATCCAATATACCCGAAACACTGAAGCTTTCTTT
TRBJ1-6	-	15	-	TRBV25-1	CASSEYSGGSSPLHF	TGTGCCAGCAGTGAATATAGTGGGGGGAGTTCACCCCTCCACTTT
TRBJ1-6	-	17	-	TRBV19	CASSVENRGKVYSPLHF	TGTGCCAGTAGTGTCGAAAACCGGGGAAAAGTCTACTCACCCCTCCACTTT
TRBJ2-1	-	15	TRBD1	TRBV30	CAWRLPDRDTNEQFF	TGTGCCTGGCGCCTTCCGGACAGGGACACCAATGAGCAGTTCTTC
TRBJ1-3	-	14	-	TRBV6-5	CASSLGRSGNTIYF	TGTGCCAGCAGTTTAGGCAGGTCTGGAAACACCATATATTTT